The rows below give T cell receptor beta chains drawn from one sample of a study of cytomegalovirus exposure and HLA in healthy donors. Data came from immunoSEQ multiplex PCR; TCRdb stores just in-frame clones and leaves some out. Altogether some 77,000 clones are present, roughly 75% being singletons, with the ten largest covering roughly 7.2%. The sequencing sample was made of PBMCs. These receptor sequences come from a woman aged 40 to 49 in good health and CMV-seronegative. Both conserved end residues are part of each CDR3. A D gene is named only where the DNA matches it firmly. Only part of the rows carry a size: once, few, many, or a class if the clone is expanded.

few,.,TRBV11-2,TRBJ1-5,CASSLQVGNQPQHF,TGTGCCAGCAGCTTACAGGTGGGCAATCAGCCCCAGCATTTT
.,TRBD1,TRBV18,TRBJ2-2,CASSALGQVNTGELFF,TGTGCCAGCTCTGCTTTGGGACAGGTGAACACCGGGGAGCTGTTTTTT
.,TRBD1,TRBV5-6,TRBJ1-2,CASSVGQGARGYTF,TGTGCCAGCAGCGTTGGACAGGGGGCAAGGGGCTACACCTTC
.,TRBD1,TRBV9,TRBJ2-7,CASSAPGQGIDEQYF,TGTGCCAGCAGCGCCCCCGGACAGGGGATCGACGAGCAGTACTTC
.,.,TRBV6-6,TRBJ1-4,CASNGLSNEKLFF,TGTGCCAGCAACGGACTGTCTAATGAAAAACTGTTTTTT
.,TRBD2,TRBV5-1,TRBJ2-2,CASSLEPSGNTGELFF,TGCGCCAGCAGCTTGGAGCCTAGCGGCAACACCGGGGAGCTGTTTTTT
.,.,TRBV30,TRBJ1-5,CAWSVGWAGQGQPQHF,TGTGCCTGGAGTGTAGGTTGGGCGGGGCAGGGACAGCCCCAGCATTTT
once,TRBD2,TRBV7-8,TRBJ2-3,CASSPREGKDTQYF,TGTGCCAGCTCCCCTCGGGAGGGCAAGGATACGCAGTATTTT
once,TRBD1,TRBV27,TRBJ2-7,CASSLSGGQGARHEQYF,TGTGCCAGCAGTTTATCGGGGGGACAGGGGGCGCGTCACGAGCAGTACTTC
once,TRBD1,TRBV7-2,TRBJ2-5,CASSKRTGPPQETQYF,TGTGCCAGCAGCAAGCGGACAGGACCGCCCCAAGAGACCCAGTACTTC